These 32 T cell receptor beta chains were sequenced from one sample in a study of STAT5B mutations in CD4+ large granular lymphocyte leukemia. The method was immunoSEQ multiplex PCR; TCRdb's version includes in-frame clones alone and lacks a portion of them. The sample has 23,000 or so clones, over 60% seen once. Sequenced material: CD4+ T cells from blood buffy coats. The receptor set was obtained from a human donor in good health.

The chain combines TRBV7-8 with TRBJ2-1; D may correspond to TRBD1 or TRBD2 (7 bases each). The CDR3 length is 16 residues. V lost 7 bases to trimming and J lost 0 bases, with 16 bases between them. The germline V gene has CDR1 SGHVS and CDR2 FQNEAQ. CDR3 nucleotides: TGTGCCAGCAAGGGGGCGGGGGTTAGCTCCTACAATGAGCAGTTCTTC. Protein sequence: CASKGAGVSSYNEQFF.

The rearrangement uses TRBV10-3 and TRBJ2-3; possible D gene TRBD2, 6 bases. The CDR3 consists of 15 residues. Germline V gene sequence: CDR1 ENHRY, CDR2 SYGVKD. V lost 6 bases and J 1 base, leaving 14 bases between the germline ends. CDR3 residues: CAIRWSTSGTDTQYF. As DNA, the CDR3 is TGTGCCATCAGATGGTCGACTAGTGGCACAGATACGCAGTATTTT.

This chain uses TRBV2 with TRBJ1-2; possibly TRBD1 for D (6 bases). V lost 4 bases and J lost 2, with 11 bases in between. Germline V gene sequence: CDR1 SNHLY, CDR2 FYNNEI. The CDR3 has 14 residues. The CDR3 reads CASSAQGPNYGYTF. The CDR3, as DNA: TGTGCCAGCAGTGCACAGGGACCGAACTATGGCTACACCTTC.

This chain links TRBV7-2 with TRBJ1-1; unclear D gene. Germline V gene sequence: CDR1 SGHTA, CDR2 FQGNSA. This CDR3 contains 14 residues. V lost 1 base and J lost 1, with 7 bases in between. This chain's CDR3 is CASSLVSENTEAFF. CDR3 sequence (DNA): TGTGCCAGCAGCTTAGTAAGCGAGAACACTGAAGCTTTCTTT.

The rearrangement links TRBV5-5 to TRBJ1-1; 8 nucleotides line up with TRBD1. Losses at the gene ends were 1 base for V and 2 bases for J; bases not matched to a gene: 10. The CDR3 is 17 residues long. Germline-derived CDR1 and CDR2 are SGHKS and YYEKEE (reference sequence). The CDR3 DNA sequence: TGTGCCAGCAGCTTGTCCCCAGGACAGGGCGGCAACACTGAAGCTTTCTTT. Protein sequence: CASSLSPGQGGNTEAFF.

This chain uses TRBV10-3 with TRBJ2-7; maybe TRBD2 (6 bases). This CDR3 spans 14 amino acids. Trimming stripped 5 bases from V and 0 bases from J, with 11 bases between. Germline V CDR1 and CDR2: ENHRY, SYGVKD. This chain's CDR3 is CAISRTNNSYEQYF. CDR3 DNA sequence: TGTGCCATCAGTCGGACTAACAACTCCTACGAGCAGTACTTC.

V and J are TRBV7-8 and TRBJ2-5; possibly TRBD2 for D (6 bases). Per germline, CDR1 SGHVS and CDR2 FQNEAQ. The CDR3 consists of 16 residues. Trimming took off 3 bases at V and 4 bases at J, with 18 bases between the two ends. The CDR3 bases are TGTGCCAGCAGCTTGGACACGGGACTTTCAGGAGAGACCCAGTACTTC. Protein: CASSLDTGLSGETQYF.

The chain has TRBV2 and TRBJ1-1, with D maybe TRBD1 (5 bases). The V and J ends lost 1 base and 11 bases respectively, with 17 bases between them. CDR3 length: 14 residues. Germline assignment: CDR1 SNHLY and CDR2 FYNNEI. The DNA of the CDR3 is TGTGCCAGCAGTGAAGAGGGGCAGGCCAAACCGGCTTTCTTT. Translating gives CASSEEGQAKPAFF.

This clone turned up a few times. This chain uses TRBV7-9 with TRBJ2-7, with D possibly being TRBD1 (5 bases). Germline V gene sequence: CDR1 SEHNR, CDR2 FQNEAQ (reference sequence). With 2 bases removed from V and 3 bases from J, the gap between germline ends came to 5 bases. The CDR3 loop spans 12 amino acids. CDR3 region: CASSLQGYEQYF. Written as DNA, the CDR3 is TGTGCCAGCAGCTTACAGGGCTACGAGCAGTACTTC.

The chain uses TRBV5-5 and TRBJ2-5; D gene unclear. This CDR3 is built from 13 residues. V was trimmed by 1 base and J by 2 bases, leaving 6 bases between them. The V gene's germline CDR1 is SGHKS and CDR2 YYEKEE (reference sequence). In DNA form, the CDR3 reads TGTGCCAGCAGCTTGCCAGTGCAAGAGACCCAGTACTTC. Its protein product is CASSLPVQETQYF.

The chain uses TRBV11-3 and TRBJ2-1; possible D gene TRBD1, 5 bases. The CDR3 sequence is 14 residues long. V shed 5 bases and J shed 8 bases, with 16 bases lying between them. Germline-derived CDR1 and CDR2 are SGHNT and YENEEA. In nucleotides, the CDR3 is TGTGCCAGCAGCCCCCGTGGGGCGCAATATGAGCAGTTCTTC. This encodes CASSPRGAQYEQFF.

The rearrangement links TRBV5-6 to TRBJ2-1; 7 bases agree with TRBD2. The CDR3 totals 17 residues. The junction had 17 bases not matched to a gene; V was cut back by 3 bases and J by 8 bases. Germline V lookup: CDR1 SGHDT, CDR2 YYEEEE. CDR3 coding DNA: TGTGCCAGCAGCTCCGAGGTCGGGGCGGGAGTTTTTCATGAGCAGTTCTTC. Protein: CASSSEVGAGVFHEQFF.

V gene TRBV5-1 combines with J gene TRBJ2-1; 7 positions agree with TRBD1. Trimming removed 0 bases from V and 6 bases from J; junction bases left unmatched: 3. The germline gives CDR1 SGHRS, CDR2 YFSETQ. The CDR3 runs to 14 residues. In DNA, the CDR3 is TGCGCCAGCAGCTTGGAACAGGGGATCAATGAGCAGTTCTTC. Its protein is CASSLEQGINEQFF.

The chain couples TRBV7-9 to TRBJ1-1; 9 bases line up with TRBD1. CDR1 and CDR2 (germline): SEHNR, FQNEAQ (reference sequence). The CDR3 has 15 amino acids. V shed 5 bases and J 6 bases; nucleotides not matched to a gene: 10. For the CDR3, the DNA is TGTGCCAGCAGCCAGTCGACAGGGGGAAATGCTGAAGCTTTCTTT. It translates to CASSQSTGGNAEAFF.

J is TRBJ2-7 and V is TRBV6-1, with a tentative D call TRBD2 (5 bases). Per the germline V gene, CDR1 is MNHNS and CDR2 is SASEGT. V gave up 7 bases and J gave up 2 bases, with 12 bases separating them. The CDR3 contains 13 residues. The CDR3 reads CASKRGQAYEQYF. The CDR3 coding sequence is TGTGCCAGCAAGAGAGGGCAAGCCTACGAGCAGTACTTC.

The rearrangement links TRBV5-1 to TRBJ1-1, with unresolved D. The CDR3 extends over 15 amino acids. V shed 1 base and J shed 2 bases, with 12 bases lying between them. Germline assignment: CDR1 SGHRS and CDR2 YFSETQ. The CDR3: CASSLLADPNTEAFF. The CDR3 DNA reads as TGCGCCAGCAGCTTGTTGGCAGATCCAAACACTGAAGCTTTCTTT.

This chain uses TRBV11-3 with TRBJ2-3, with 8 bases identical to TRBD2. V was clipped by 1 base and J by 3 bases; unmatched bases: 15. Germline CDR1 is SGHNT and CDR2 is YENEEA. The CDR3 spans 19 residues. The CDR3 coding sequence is TGTGCCAGCAGCTTAGCGTACGAGTTAAGCGGGAGAGCAACAGATACGCAGTATTTT. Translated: CASSLAYELSGRATDTQYF.

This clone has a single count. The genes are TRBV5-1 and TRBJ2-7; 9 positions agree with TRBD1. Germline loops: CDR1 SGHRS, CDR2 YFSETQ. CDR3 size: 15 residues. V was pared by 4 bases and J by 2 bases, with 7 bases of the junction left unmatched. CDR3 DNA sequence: TGCGCCAGCAGCATGGGACAGGGCCAGCCCTACGAGCAGTACTTC. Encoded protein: CASSMGQGQPYEQYF.

The CDR3 bases are TGTGCCAGCAGTGAATCGCAGCCTGTTATCCACGAGCAGTACTTC. Its protein product is CASSESQPVIHEQYF. The chain employs TRBV25-1 and TRBJ2-7, with D uncertain. The germline CDR1 and CDR2 sequences are MGHDK and SYGVNS. V lost 1 base to trimming and J lost 5 bases, with 15 bases between them. This CDR3 is 15 amino acids long.

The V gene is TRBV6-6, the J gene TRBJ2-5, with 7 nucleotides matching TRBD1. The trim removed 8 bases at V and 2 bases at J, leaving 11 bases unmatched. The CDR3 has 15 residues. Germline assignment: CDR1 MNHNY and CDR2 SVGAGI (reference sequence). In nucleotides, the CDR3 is TGTGCCAGCGGTACCATCAACAGGGGACAAGAGACCCAGTACTTC. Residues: CASGTINRGQETQYF.

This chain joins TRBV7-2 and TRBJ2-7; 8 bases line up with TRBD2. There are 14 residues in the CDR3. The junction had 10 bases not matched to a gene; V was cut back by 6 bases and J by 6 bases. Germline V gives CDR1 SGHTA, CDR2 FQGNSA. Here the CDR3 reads CASRPGLETFEQYF. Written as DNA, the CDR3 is TGTGCCAGCAGACCGGGACTAGAAACGTTCGAGCAGTACTTC.

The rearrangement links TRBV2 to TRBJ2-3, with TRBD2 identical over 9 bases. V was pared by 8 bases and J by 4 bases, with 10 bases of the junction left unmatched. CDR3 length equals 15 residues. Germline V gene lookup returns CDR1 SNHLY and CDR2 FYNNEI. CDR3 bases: TGTGCCAGCGCCCTAGCGGGACCCGGCCCAGATACGCAGTATTTT. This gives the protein CASALAGPGPDTQYF. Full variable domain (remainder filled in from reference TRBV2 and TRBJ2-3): EPEVTQTPSHQVTQMGQEVILRCVPISNHLYFYWYRQILGQKVEFLVSFYNNEISEKSEIFDDQFSVERPDGSNFTLKIRSTKLEDSAMYFCASALAGPGPDTQYFGPGTRLTVL.

The CDR3 DNA reads as TGTGCCAGTAGTAGGTTAGCGGACGGGAGCTCCTACGAGCAGTACTTC. Translated, it gives CASSRLADGSSYEQYF. The rearrangement joins TRBV19 to TRBJ2-7; tentatively, D is TRBD2 (6 bases). CDR1 and CDR2 (germline): LNHDA, SQIVND (reference sequence). The CDR3 runs 16 residues. V was shortened by 4 bases and J by 0 bases, with 16 bases between the two germline ends.

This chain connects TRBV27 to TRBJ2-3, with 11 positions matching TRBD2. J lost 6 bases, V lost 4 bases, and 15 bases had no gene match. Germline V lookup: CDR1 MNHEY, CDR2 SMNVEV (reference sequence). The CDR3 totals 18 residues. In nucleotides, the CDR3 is TGTGCCAGCAGTTCTGGCTTGGGACTAGCGGCGGGGGCGGATACGCAGTATTTT. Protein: CASSSGLGLAAGADTQYF.

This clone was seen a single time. The CDR3 region is CAGAKGLAGLSAMEQYF. The CDR3 DNA follows: TGCGCCGGGGCAAAGGGACTAGCGGGCCTCTCCGCTATGGAGCAGTACTTC. V usage is TRBV23-1 and J usage is TRBJ2-7, with 12 bases fitting TRBD2. TRBV23-1 is identified as an open reading frame with a role that is uncertain. This CDR3 comprises 17 residues. J was trimmed by 7 bases and V by 11 bases; bases with no gene match: 21.

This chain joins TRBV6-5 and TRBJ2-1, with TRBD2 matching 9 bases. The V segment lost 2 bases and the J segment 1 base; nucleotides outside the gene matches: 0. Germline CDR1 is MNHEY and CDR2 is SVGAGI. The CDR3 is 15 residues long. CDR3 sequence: CASSYTSGSYNEQFF. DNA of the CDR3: TGTGCCAGCAGTTACACTAGCGGGTCCTACAATGAGCAGTTCTTC.

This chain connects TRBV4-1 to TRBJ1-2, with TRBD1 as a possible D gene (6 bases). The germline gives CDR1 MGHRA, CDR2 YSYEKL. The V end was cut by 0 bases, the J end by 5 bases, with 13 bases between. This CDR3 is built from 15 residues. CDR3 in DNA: TGCGCCAGCAGCCAAGATCAAGGGGGGAGTTATGGCTACACCTTC. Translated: CASSQDQGGSYGYTF.

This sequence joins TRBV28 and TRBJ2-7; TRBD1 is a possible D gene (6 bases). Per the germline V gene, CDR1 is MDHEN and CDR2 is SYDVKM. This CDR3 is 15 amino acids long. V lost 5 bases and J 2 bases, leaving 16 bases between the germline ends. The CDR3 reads CASSTPGQYPYEQYF. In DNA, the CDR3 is TGTGCCAGCAGTACTCCTGGACAGTATCCCTACGAGCAGTACTTC.

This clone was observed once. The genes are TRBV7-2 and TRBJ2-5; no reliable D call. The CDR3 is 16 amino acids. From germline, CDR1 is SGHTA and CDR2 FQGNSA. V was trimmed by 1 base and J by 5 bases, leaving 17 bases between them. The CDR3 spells CASSLDVQSSRETQYF. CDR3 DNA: TGTGCCAGCAGCTTAGACGTACAGAGTTCGCGGGAGACCCAGTACTTC.

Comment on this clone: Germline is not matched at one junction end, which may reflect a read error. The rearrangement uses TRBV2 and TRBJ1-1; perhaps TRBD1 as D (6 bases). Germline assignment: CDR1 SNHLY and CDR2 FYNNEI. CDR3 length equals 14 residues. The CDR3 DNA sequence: TGTGCCAGCAGTATGGGGGCGTGGGACACTGAAGTTTTCTTT. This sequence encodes CASSMGAWDTEVFF.

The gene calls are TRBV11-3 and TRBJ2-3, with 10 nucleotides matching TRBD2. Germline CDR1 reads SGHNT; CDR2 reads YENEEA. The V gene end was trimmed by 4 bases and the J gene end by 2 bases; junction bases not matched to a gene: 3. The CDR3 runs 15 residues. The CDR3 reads CASSWTSGFTDTQYF. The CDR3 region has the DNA TGTGCCAGCAGCTGGACTAGCGGATTCACAGATACGCAGTATTTT.

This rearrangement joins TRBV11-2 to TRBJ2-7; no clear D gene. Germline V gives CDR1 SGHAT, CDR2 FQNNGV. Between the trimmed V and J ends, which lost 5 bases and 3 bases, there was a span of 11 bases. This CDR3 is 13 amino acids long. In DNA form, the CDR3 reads TGTGCCAGCAGCCTATTCGGTAACTACGAGCAGTACTTC. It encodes CASSLFGNYEQYF.